A selection of T cell receptor beta chains follows, all from one sample in a study of memory CD8 T cells in hepatitis C reinfection. Sequenced by immunoSEQ multiplex PCR; TCRdb stores in-frame clones only, minus some. Of 45,000 to 50,000 clones listed, 75% to 90% were seen once; the top ten hold around 0.78%. The source material was naive CD8+ T cells sorted from blood. These receptors were taken from a man between 18 and 29 years old with hepatitis C virus infection. CDR3s include the opening cysteine and the closing phenylalanine or tryptophan. A D gene is named only where the DNA matches it firmly. Clone size is given for some rows only: seen once, a few or many times, or a class if the clone is expanded.

.	TRBV7-9	TRBJ2-7	.	CASSPLASKSSYEQYF	TGTGCCAGCAGCCCACTAGCCTCCAAATCCTCCTACGAGCAGTACTTC
once	TRBV5-1	TRBJ2-2	.	CASTSGAGELFF	TGCGCCAGCACCTCGGGAGCCGGGGAGCTGTTTTTT
.	TRBV19	TRBJ2-2	.	CASSIYQGNTGELFF	TGTGCCAGTAGTATATACCAGGGGAACACCGGGGAGCTGTTTTTT
.	TRBV19	TRBJ2-2	TRBD1	CASTTGTGELFF	TGTGCCAGCACGACAGGGACCGGGGAGCTGTTTTTT
.	TRBV19	TRBJ1-3	.	CASSIISGLSGNTIYF	TGTGCCAGTAGTATTATTTCAGGGCTTTCTGGAAACACCATATATTTT
.	TRBV7-8	TRBJ2-5	TRBD2	CASTERGPYQETQYF	TGTGCCAGCACGGAGCGGGGGCCCTACCAAGAGACCCAGTACTTC
.	TRBV27	TRBJ1-5	.	CASSSRQVNSNQPQHF	TGTGCCAGCAGTTCCAGACAGGTGAATAGCAATCAGCCCCAGCATTTT
.	TRBV6-1	TRBJ2-2	TRBD2	CASSPGGYYTGELFF	TGTGCCAGCAGCCCGGGAGGGTATTACACCGGGGAGCTGTTTTTT
.	TRBV2	TRBJ2-7	TRBD1	CASSPRDRLYEQYF	TGTGCCAGCAGTCCTCGGGACAGGCTCTACGAGCAGTACTTC
.	TRBV7-9	TRBJ2-3	.	CASSLGGISTDTQYF	TGTGCCAGCAGCTTAGGCGGGATTAGCACAGATACGCAGTATTTT
.	TRBV4-1	TRBJ2-1	.	CASSQGPPGTSIYNEQFF	TGCGCCAGCAGCCAAGGCCCCCCCGGGACTTCTATTTACAATGAGCAGTTCTTC
.	TRBV27	TRBJ2-1	.	CASSPQDYPLGNEQFF	TGTGCCAGCAGTCCCCAGGACTATCCCTTGGGGAATGAGCAGTTCTTC
.	TRBV7-9	TRBJ1-4	TRBD1	CASSLVGQGNEKLFF	TGTGCCAGCAGCTTAGTCGGACAGGGGAATGAAAAACTGTTTTTT
.	TRBV5-4	TRBJ2-2	.	CASSAEHSRGAGTGELFF	TGTGCCAGCAGCGCCGAACACAGCAGGGGCGCTGGCACCGGGGAGCTGTTTTTT
once	TRBV27	TRBJ2-1	.	CASSPGSEQFF	TGTGCCAGCAGCCCGGGTAGTGAGCAGTTCTTC
few	TRBV11-2	TRBJ2-7	TRBD2	CASRPTSGRSSYEQYF	TGTGCCAGCAGGCCCACTAGCGGGAGATCTTCCTACGAGCAGTACTTC
.	TRBV5-6	TRBJ2-2	TRBD1	CASSAPGQGWTGELFF	TGTGCCAGCAGCGCCCCGGGACAGGGTTGGACCGGGGAGCTGTTTTTT
.	TRBV5-1	TRBJ1-1	.	CASRSYTWGLDEAFF	TGCGCCAGCCGCTCCTATACTTGGGGGCTTGATGAAGCTTTCTTT
.	TRBV27	TRBJ1-1	.	CASSLRLGEAFF	TGTGCCAGCAGTTTGAGGCTTGGAGAAGCTTTCTTT
.	TRBV6-1	TRBJ2-3	TRBD1	CASSEGPNRGVTDTQYF	TGTGCCAGCAGTGAAGGCCCCAACAGGGGGGTCACAGATACGCAGTATTTT
.	TRBV27	TRBJ2-1	.	CASSVGLSYGEQFF	TGTGCCAGCAGCGTGGGACTTAGCTACGGTGAGCAGTTCTTC
.	TRBV28	TRBJ2-1	TRBD2	CASSLYSGGLAGDSSYNEQFF	TGTGCCAGCAGTTTATACAGTGGGGGACTAGCGGGAGATTCCTCCTACAATGAGCAGTTCTTC
.	TRBV2	TRBJ2-7	.	CASSDPHSGDYEQYF	TGTGCCAGCAGTGACCCTCACTCCGGAGATTACGAGCAGTACTTC